A single sample is the source of the 26 T cell receptor beta chains below, sequenced in a study of T-cell reconstitution after alpha-beta-depleted transplantation in children. Researchers prepared the TCRbeta library using unique molecular identifiers, the study reports. One entry per CDR3 protein, called by TCRdb with MiXCR from the PCR reads. The table records roughly 310,000 distinct CDR3 sequences, 23% of them present only once. Sequenced here: PBMCs, mostly from graft donor cells, sampled 180 days after TCRalphabeta/CD19-depleted stem cell transplant. These receptors were obtained from a male patient younger than 18 who had a stem cell transplant for acute lymphoblastic leukemia, so the T cells may come from the graft donor.

The chain joins TRBV11-2 to TRBJ2-1; TRBD1 might be the D (6 bases). Germline CDR1 SGHAT, CDR2 FQNNGV. The CDR3 consists of 17 residues. Trimming removed 0 bases from V and 4 bases from J, with 16 bases in between. The CDR3 DNA is TGTGCCAGCAGCTTAGATCCGCTCCGGGACACTTACAATGAGCAGTTCTTC. Its translation is CASSLDPLRDTYNEQFF.

The rearrangement links TRBV4-2 to TRBJ2-7; 8 bases agree with TRBD2. There are 16 residues in the CDR3. Trimming at V came to 3 bases and at J to 1 base, leaving 8 bases not matched to a gene. The germline gives CDR1 LGHNA, CDR2 YNFKEQ. The DNA for the CDR3 is TGTGCCAGCAGCCACCAAGCCGGGACTAGGTCCTACGAGCAGTACTTC. Translation gives CASSHQAGTRSYEQYF.

In its sample, this clonotype was seen a few times. V is TRBV27 and J is TRBJ2-7; 9 bases agree with TRBD1. Germline V CDR1 and CDR2: MNHEY, SMNVEV (reference sequence). This CDR3 region has 16 residues. The ends lost 3 bases at V and 5 bases at J; junction bases unmatched: 11. Here the CDR3 reads CASSLLGTGSGHEQYF. The CDR3 DNA sequence: TGTGCCAGCAGTTTGTTGGGGACAGGGTCCGGGCACGAGCAGTACTTC.

V gene TRBV5-1 combines with J gene TRBJ2-4; TRBD2 matches 10 bases. V trimming: 1 base; J trimming: 2 bases; junction bases outside the gene matches: 6. This CDR3 has 17 amino acids. From germline, CDR1 is SGHRS and CDR2 YFSETQ. CDR3 nucleotides: TGCGCCAGCAGCTTGAGGACTAGCGGAGACCCCAAAAACATTCAGTACTTC. Protein: CASSLRTSGDPKNIQYF.

The chain carries TRBV19 and TRBJ2-2; 8 bases line up with TRBD1. The CDR3 sequence is 15 residues long. The trim removed 9 bases at V and 5 bases at J, leaving 11 bases unmatched. Germline CDR1 LNHDA, CDR2 SQIVND (reference sequence). CDR3 DNA sequence: TGTGCCAGCCGGACCGGGACAGGACGGACCGGGGAGCTGTTTTTT. Protein product: CASRTGTGRTGELFF.

This clonotype has only a few counts. V gene TRBV5-1 combines with J gene TRBJ2-7; D ambiguous. Germline CDR1 and CDR2: SGHRS and YFSETQ. The CDR3 length is 12 residues. The germline V and J ends were trimmed by 7 bases and 0 bases, with 8 bases remaining between them. CDR3 region: CASGKSSYEQYF. The CDR3 DNA reads as TGCGCCAGCGGCAAGAGCTCCTACGAGCAGTACTTC. The whole variable domain, remainder taken from reference TRBV5-1 and TRBJ2-7, is KAGVTQTPRYLIKTRGQQVTLSCSPISGHRSVSWYQQTPGQGLQFLFEYFSETQRNKGNFPGRFSGRQFSNSRSEMNVSTLELGDSALYLCASGKSSYEQYFGPGTRLTVT.

V is TRBV19 and J is TRBJ2-1, with 9 bases lining up with TRBD2. This CDR3 spans 15 amino acids. Germline V gene data show CDR1 as LNHDA and CDR2 as SQIVND (reference sequence). With 3 bases clipped from V and 6 bases from J, the junction kept 6 bases outside the gene matches. The CDR3 is CASSIPGLASNEQFF. The CDR3, as DNA: TGTGCCAGTAGTATCCCGGGACTAGCCTCCAATGAGCAGTTCTTC.

This clonotype was observed a handful of times. The chain joins TRBV9 to TRBJ2-2, with TRBD2 identical over 7 bases. This CDR3 contains 15 residues. V shed 3 bases, J shed 4 bases, and the junction held 6 bases outside the gene matches. Germline CDR1 reads SGDLS; CDR2 reads YYNGEE. DNA of the CDR3: TGTGCCAGCAGCGGTGGGGGGGAAGGCACCGGGGAGCTGTTTTTT. Translating it yields CASSGGGEGTGELFF. The full variable domain, with the rest looked up from reference TRBV9 and TRBJ2-2, is DSGVTQTPKHLITATGQRVTLRCSPRSGDLSVYWYQQSLDQGLQFLIQYYNGEERAKGNILERFSAQQFPDLHSELNLSSLELGDSALYFCASSGGGEGTGELFFGEGSRLTVL.

This clonotype was counted only a few times. The rearrangement joins TRBV5-1 to TRBJ2-1; TRBD2 agrees at 9 bases. Germline V lookup: CDR1 SGHRS, CDR2 YFSETQ. V shed 7 bases, J shed 10 bases, and the junction held 15 bases outside the gene matches. The CDR3 is 15 amino acids. In DNA, the CDR3 is TGCGCCAGCGCTTCACCGGGCGGGAGGGGACGGGAGCAGTTCTTC. It translates to CASASPGGRGREQFF.

V and J are TRBV11-2 and TRBJ2-5; tentatively, D is TRBD2 (6 bases). CDR1 SGHAT and CDR2 FQNNGV come from the germline V gene. The CDR3 is made up of 13 amino acids. Trimming removed 5 bases at V and 10 bases at J, with 17 bases between. CDR3 protein: CASSPTDYQGQYF. The DNA for the CDR3 is TGTGCCAGCAGCCCGACGGACTACCAGGGCCAGTACTTC.

V is TRBV4-1 and J is TRBJ2-7; no clear D gene. V was trimmed by 4 bases and J by 2 bases, leaving 9 bases between them. The CDR3 contains 13 residues. Germline V lookup: CDR1 MGHRA, CDR2 YSYEKL. CDR3 bases: TGCGCCAGCAGCCCGGACCTCACCTACGAGCAGTACTTC. Translation gives CASSPDLTYEQYF.

J is TRBJ1-2 and V is TRBV12-5; D unclear. V gave up 6 bases and J gave up 3 bases, with 5 bases separating them. The CDR3 consists of 11 residues. CDR1 is LGHNT and CDR2 is FRNRAP in the germline V gene. CDR3 nucleotide sequence: TGTGCTAGTGGACAGTACTATGGCTACACCTTC. Its protein is CASGQYYGYTF.

The chain recombines TRBV7-9 with TRBJ2-3; 14 bases align to TRBD2. The CDR3 spans 17 residues. The junction had 5 bases not matched to a gene; V was cut back by 5 bases and J by 1 base. The germline CDR1 and CDR2 sequences are SEHNR and FQNEAQ (reference sequence). Here the CDR3 reads CASSVRLAGGGTDTQYF. CDR3 sequence (DNA): TGTGCCAGCAGCGTCCGACTAGCGGGAGGGGGCACAGATACGCAGTATTTT.

The table lists this clonotype with a few counts. V gene TRBV24-1 combines with J gene TRBJ2-3, with a weak D call TRBD1 (6 bases). The CDR3 is made up of 14 amino acids. V was cut by 6 bases and J by 4 bases, with 13 bases left in between. Germline CDR1 KGHDR, CDR2 SFDVKD. The CDR3 DNA sequence: TGTGCCACCAGTTTCCAGGGGATACCAGATACGCAGTATTTT. Encoded protein: CATSFQGIPDTQYF.

The chain recombines TRBV4-1 with TRBJ1-4; no reliable D call. The CDR3 sequence is 14 residues long. Trimming removed 2 bases at V and 6 bases at J, with 10 bases between. The germline CDR1 and CDR2 sequences are MGHRA and YSYEKL. CDR3 in amino acids: CASSQRTSYEKLFF. For the CDR3, the DNA is TGCGCCAGCAGCCAAAGGACGTCTTATGAAAAACTGTTTTTT.

The chain combines TRBV20-1 with TRBJ1-6, with unresolved D. The V end was cut by 4 bases, the J end by 0 bases, with 7 bases between. The CDR3 is 14 amino acids. Germline loops: CDR1 DFQATT, CDR2 SNEGSKA (reference sequence). The CDR3 loop is CSATRSSYNSPLHF. For the CDR3, the DNA is TGCAGTGCTACCAGGAGCTCCTATAATTCACCCCTCCACTTT.

This clonotype came up many times. This sequence joins TRBV29-1 and TRBJ2-1; 7 nucleotides align to TRBD2. V trimming: 5 bases; J trimming: 1 base; junction bases outside the gene matches: 5. Germline assignment: CDR1 SQVTM and CDR2 ANQGSEA. This CDR3 has 14 amino acids. The CDR3 reads CSVPTAGSYNEQFF. CDR3 DNA sequence: TGCAGCGTTCCCACAGCGGGATCCTACAATGAGCAGTTCTTC.

A few counts support this clonotype. The chain is built from TRBV24-1 and TRBJ1-2, with unresolved D. Germline CDR1 KGHDR, CDR2 SFDVKD. This CDR3 has 12 residues. V shed 2 bases and J shed 3 bases, with 3 bases lying between them. The CDR3 bases are TGTGCCACCAGTGATTCATACTATGGCTACACCTTC. It is translated as CATSDSYYGYTF.

The chain is built from TRBV7-8 and TRBJ2-1; 9 bases agree with TRBD2. The CDR3 consists of 14 residues. J gave up 9 bases and V 1 base, and 4 bases lay outside the gene matches. Germline CDR1 SGHVS, CDR2 FQNEAQ. DNA of the CDR3: TGTGCCAGCAGCTTAGGCGGCGGGAGGGTTGAGCAGTTCTTC. This codes for CASSLGGGRVEQFF. The variable domain in full, completed from reference TRBV7-8 and TRBJ2-1, reads GAGVSQSPRYKVAKRGQDVALRCDPISGHVSLFWYQQALGQGPEFLTYFQNEAQLDKSGLPSDRFFAERPEGSVSTLKIQRTQQEDSAVYLCASSLGGGRVEQFFGPGTRLTVL.

The genes are TRBV20-1 and TRBJ2-1; 9 bases match TRBD2. The CDR3 loop spans 13 amino acids. Trimming at V came to 4 bases and at J to 9 bases, leaving 7 bases not matched to a gene. CDR1 is DFQATT and CDR2 is SNEGSKA in the germline V gene (reference sequence). The chain's CDR3 is CSAKTSGLTEQFF. The CDR3 DNA is TGCAGTGCTAAGACTAGCGGACTGACTGAGCAGTTCTTC.

The chain is built from TRBV6-5 and TRBJ1-2, with D unclear. V gave up 0 bases and J gave up 5 bases, with 7 bases separating them. The CDR3 consists of 13 residues. Looked up from germline, CDR1 is MNHEY and CDR2 is SVGAGI. CDR3: CASSYSGPYGYTF. The CDR3 coding sequence is TGTGCCAGCAGTTACTCAGGGCCTTATGGCTACACCTTC.

The sample holds a few counts of this clonotype. The chain links TRBV11-1 to TRBJ2-3, with D uncertain. Germline V CDR1 and CDR2: SGHAT, FQDESV (reference sequence). V was cut by 3 bases and J by 4 bases, with 23 bases left in between. There are 18 residues in the CDR3. The CDR3 DNA follows: TGTGCCAGCAGCTTGAGAACTCTGGGCCCCTCACCCTCAGATACGCAGTATTTT. It is translated as CASSLRTLGPSPSDTQYF.

This clonotype was picked up a small number of times. V is TRBV4-1 and J is TRBJ1-4; 9 bases match TRBD1. The CDR3 has 14 residues. V trimming: 1 base; J trimming: 10 bases; junction bases outside the gene matches: 4. Per germline, CDR1 MGHRA and CDR2 YSYEKL. CDR3 in DNA: TGCGCCAGCAGCCAAGGGGACAGGGTGGGAAAACTGTTTTTT. Its protein is CASSQGDRVGKLFF.

The chain employs TRBV24-1 and TRBJ2-6; the D is unclear. Trimming cost V 1 base and J 3 bases, with 0 bases left between them. The CDR3 contains 13 residues. The germline gives CDR1 KGHDR, CDR2 SFDVKD. This CDR3 reads CATSDFGANVLTF. The CDR3 region has the DNA TGTGCCACCAGTGATTTTGGGGCCAACGTCCTGACTTTC.

On this clonotype itself: One end of the junction varies from germline; a read error may be responsible. The chain has TRBV11-2 and TRBJ2-6; D perhaps matches TRBD2 (6 bases). This CDR3 comprises 18 residues. Germline CDR1 reads SGHAT; CDR2 reads FQNNGV. The CDR3 nucleotides are TGTGCCAGCAGCTTAGGAGTTTGGGGGGACTCTGGGGCCAGCGTCCTGACTTTC. Translation: CASSLGVWGDSGASVLTF.

The rearrangement uses TRBV20-1 and TRBJ2-3, with TRBD2 matching over 13 bases. This CDR3 region has 16 residues. V trimming: 0 bases; J trimming: 3 bases; junction bases outside the gene matches: 3. The V gene's germline CDR1 is DFQATT and CDR2 SNEGSKA (reference sequence). The CDR3 loop is CSAREILAGGTDTQYF. CDR3 coding DNA: TGCAGTGCTAGAGAAATACTAGCGGGGGGGACAGATACGCAGTATTTT.